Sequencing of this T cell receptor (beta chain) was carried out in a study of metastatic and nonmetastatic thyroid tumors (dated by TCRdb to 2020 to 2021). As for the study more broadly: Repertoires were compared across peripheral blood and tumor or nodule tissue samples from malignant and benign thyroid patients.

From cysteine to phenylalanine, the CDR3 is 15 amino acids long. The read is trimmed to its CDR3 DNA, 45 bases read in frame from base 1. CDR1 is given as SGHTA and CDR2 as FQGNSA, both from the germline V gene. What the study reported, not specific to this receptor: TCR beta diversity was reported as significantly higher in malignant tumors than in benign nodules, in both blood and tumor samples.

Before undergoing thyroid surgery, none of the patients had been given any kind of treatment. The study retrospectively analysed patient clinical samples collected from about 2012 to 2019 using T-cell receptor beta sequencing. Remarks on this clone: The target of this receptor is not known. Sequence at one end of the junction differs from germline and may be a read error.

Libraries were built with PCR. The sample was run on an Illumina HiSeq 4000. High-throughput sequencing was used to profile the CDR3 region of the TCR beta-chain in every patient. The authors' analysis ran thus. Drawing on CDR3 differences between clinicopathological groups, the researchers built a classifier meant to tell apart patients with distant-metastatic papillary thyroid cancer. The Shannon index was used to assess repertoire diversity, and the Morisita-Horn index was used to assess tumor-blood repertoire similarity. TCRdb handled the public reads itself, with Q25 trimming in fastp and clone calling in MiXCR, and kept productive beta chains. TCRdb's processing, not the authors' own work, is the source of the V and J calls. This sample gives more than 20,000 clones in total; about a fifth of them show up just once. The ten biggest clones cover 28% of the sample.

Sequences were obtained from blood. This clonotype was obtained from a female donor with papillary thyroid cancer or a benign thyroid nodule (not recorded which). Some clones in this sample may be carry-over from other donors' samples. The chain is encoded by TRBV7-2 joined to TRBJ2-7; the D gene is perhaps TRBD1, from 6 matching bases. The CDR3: CAISFPWDTSYEQCF. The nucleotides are TGTGCCATCAGCTTCCCCTGGGACACCTCCTACGAGCAGTGCTTC.